This T cell receptor (beta chain) is from a study of cytomegalovirus exposure and HLA in healthy donors (dated by TCRdb to between 2016 and 2019). For context, the study as a whole: An earlier analysis of roughly 610 of the donors reported 250 to 350 Gb of sequence data and some 110 million unique TCR beta sequences obtained from some 200 million T cells. Using immunosequencing, the study profiled T cell repertoires from about 610 subjects and related those repertoires to cytomegalovirus serostatus. All discovery cohort repertoires had been generated on a single sequencing platform. Alongside the repertoire data, information on donor age, sex, ethnicity and CMV serostatus was compiled. An early release that covered 500 to 800 HLA-typed donors contained approximately 300 gigabases of sequencing data and tens of millions of unique TCR sequences. Genome-wide SNP genotypes for about 55% of the roughly 670 donors were used in a later genetic analysis, which treated that subset as a discovery cohort. Among roughly 400 genotyped donors of the cohort, an average of around 250,000 unique TCR beta nucleotide sequences was sequenced per donor, of which about 20% were non-productive. Both class I and class II loci were covered by HLA typing, at four-digit resolution. Roughly 5 DR-DQ haplotypes were handled as single units for association and clustering because linkage in the cohort was strong. In the later analysis, no new phenotypic data were used to find candidate immune exposures; instead, reliance was placed on TCR beta sequences and their occurrence across donors. Along with the roughly 700-subject first cohort, a separate validation cohort of about 110 different subjects was used. In an earlier analysis of around 540 of the donors, high-throughput TCR beta sequencing was used to judge whether each TCR beta V gene segment behaved as functional or pseudogenic. To predict cytomegalovirus infection status, the study brought together high-throughput TCR immunosequencing, statistical association of individual TCRs with disease status, and machine learning. Typing coverage varied by locus: 629-630 donors for A, B, C, DRB1 and DQB1; some 520 for DQA1; around 570 for DPA1; about 450 for DPB1. A later analysis re-analyzed previously published TCR beta repertoires from roughly 630 donors and added high-resolution HLA genotyping to study TCR occurrence patterns. The genetic ancestry cluster associated with self-reported Caucasian donors included roughly four fifths of the roughly 360 genotyped donors. The aim of the study was to test whether cataloging public T cell receptors could identify signatures of past pathogen exposure. The full study reports these points: Linkage disequilibrium might explain the correlated functional status among segregating V segments, but an unknown experimental factor could not be excluded. A later analysis reported that several top co-occurrence clusters appeared linked to parvovirus B19, influenza, CMV and Epstein-Barr virus. Most CMV-associated TCR beta chains appeared to be HLA-restricted in a later analysis, and the HLA associations seemed to be driven largely by CMV exposure. Across donors, most TCR sequences were observed very rarely, whereas some public TCRs were present in many individuals. The authors suggested that the approach could potentially be generalized to other disease states and immunological phenotypes. Compared with the roughly 720-donor mean, donors in an Asian-associated ancestry cluster had fewer N-insertions in productive TCRs, according to a later genetic analysis. Sequencing depth was assumed to be roughly uniform across donors in the presence/absence analyses, though that assumption may not hold. For the cohort, immune exposure information was limited to CMV serostatus. In the study, about 150 TCR beta chains were listed as associated with cytomegalovirus. A few of the identified cytomegalovirus-associated TCR beta chains were confirmed in vitro to be specific for cytomegalovirus antigens. A cluster of highly shared sequence variants was judged likely to represent a technical artifact of the sequencing pipeline. HLA typing was unavailable for some donors at each locus, so association tests used only the typed subset. In both the original and validation cohorts, the classifier was reported to diagnose cytomegalovirus status with high specificity and sensitivity. In a later analysis, 16,951 TCR beta sequences were associated with specific HLA alleles at a false discovery rate of 0.05. Because counts were too low, around 17 rarely observed V segments, including chromosome 9 orphons, were left out of the earlier analysis of 587 of the donors. When HLA alleles, especially DR and DQ, strongly co-occurred, TCR associations were difficult to assign to individual alleles. In this cohort, only TCR beta chains were sequenced, and detectable features were limited by the absence of alpha or paired-chain data. An earlier analysis of 587 of the donors showed that most TCR beta V segments appeared in productive rearrangements either about 90% or about 30% of the time, which broadly matched IMGT annotations. V-gene and J-gene trimming of TCR beta chains was associated with a missense DCLRE1C variant in a later genetic analysis, and the association was replicated in an independent cohort. In a later analysis, the rate of TCR association differed among HLA loci, with DRB1 alleles having the most associated TCRs and HLA-C alleles having the fewest. Because the 87-base-pair reads could not distinguish some IMGT-functional V segments, including TRBV6-2 and TRBV6-3, those segments were excluded. A later analysis found that HLA-associated TCR beta chains were more clonally expanded and had lower generation probabilities than equally common non-associated chains. A further reported finding was that TCR beta sequences accurately predicted the HLA-A and HLA-B alleles for most subjects in the first cohort.

The cohort consisted of 666 healthy bone marrow donors. Cohort members were all nominally healthy when sampled, although unrecorded immune exposures were likely present. The donor tested CMV seronegative, placing the donor among the 350 to 400 seronegative members of the cohort. A peripheral blood sample was provided by each donor, and peripheral blood mononuclear cells were used for TCR beta sequencing. Genomic DNA was extracted from the blood cell samples with the Qiagen DNeasy Blood Extraction Kit. Library preparation was by the immunoSEQ multiplex PCR assay. A mixture of 60 forward primers for TCR Vbeta segments and 13 reverse primers for TCR Jbeta segments was used in the multiplex PCR. A multiplex PCR assay on genomic DNA amplified the CDR3 region of rearranged TCR beta genes. The amplified TCR beta libraries were sequenced on the Illumina HiSeq System as 87-base-pair reads. In the source study's methods: A later analysis counted about 80 million unique TCR beta chains across the 550 to 800 repertoires, and 9 million to 14 million of these chains were shared by at least two donors. Raw reads were error-corrected and collapsed into unique sequences with a nearest-neighbor algorithm that merged closely related sequences to remove PCR and sequencing errors. CDR3 sequences were aligned to IMGT reference sequences to assign V, D and J gene segments. For a sequence to be retained, a match of at least six nucleotides to both a V gene segment and a J gene segment was required. Rearrangements were called productive when the CDR3 lacked stop codons and stayed in frame with V and J; all others were non-productive. CDR3 was defined by IMGT convention, running from the second conserved V-encoded cysteine to the conserved J-encoded phenylalanine. The earlier analysis of roughly 590 of the donors excluded any sequence lacking an unambiguous match to a single V gene segment. An earlier analysis of a few hundred of the donors called V segments functional above 56.7% productive rearrangements and segregating when the between-donor standard deviation exceeded 5%. A statistical classification framework was developed to diagnose cytomegalovirus status using the catalog of TCR beta chain sequences. A later analysis assigned V and J genes by comparing TCR nucleotide sequences with IMGT/GENE-DB human TR gene sequences. Using the TCRdist pipeline, a later analysis assigned CDR3 sequences along with most-parsimonious VDJ recombination scenarios. In a later analysis, every TCR beta chain was defined by the combination of its CDR3 amino acid sequence and its V-gene family, and reads without a unique V-gene family were dropped. In a later analysis, nearly 600 highly shared, low-generation-probability nucleotide sequences were removed to address suspected cross-contamination and a sequencing artifact. A later analysis calculated a clonal expansion index for each public chain from normalized within-repertoire ranks of inferred template counts. Generation probabilities in a later analysis came from a VDJ recombination model fitted to out-of-frame rearrangements, and those results were checked against IGoR. A later analysis scored TCR-TCR, TCR-HLA and TCR-CMV co-occurrence with hypergeometric tests, applying a repertoire-size bias correction to TCR pairs. In a later analysis, false discovery rates were estimated by permuting HLA or CMV assignments 20 times. In a later analysis, co-occurring TCRs were grouped using DBSCAN, and TCRdist sequence similarity was added for clustering within HLA-allele-positive subsets. For co-occurrence clustering, repertoires with fewer than 30,000 or more than 120,000 public chains were excluded, along with a handful of repertoires with anomalous nucleotide sharing. TCRdb took over this immuneACCESS table, retaining in-frame rearrangements with V and J assigned. Such tables are incomplete; in checked studies, under half of the missing clones stem from an unresolved V gene, and the remainder is unexplained. V, J and clone size are taken as reported in that table, and D and trimming were inferred from the DNA itself. Here the sample has 150,000 to 250,000 clones; roughly 79% occur a single time. The top ten clonotypes cover under 2% of the sample.

This clone was detected once. The antigen this receptor binds is unknown. It has no much larger one-base neighbor in the sample; base qualities were not kept. The CDR3 covers 14 residues, taking in both the cysteine and the phenylalanine. Only the CDR3 DNA is retained, 42 bases long and in frame from the first base. Trimming takes 3 bases from V and 4 bases from J, and the germline ends sit 13 bases apart. For CDR1 and CDR2, the germline V gene lists SGHAT and FQNNGV. The chain is assembled from TRBV11-2 and TRBJ2-7, with the D gene not clear enough to name. The sequenced material came from PBMCs. The TCR sequence derives from a man aged 30 to 39 in good health and CMV-seronegative. The CDR3 loop reads CASSFSHPLYEQYF. The sequence in DNA is TGTGCCAGCAGCTTTTCACACCCGCTTTACGAGCAGTACTTC.